Here is one TCR beta chain with its context. The CDR3 is 18 amino acids. Trimming shortened V by 3 bases and J by 0 bases, and 17 bases separated the two germline ends. In germline, CDR1 is SGHAT, CDR2 FQNNGV. Per the authors' pipeline: Estimated nucleated cell counts came from reference gene primer amplification. TCRdb's table, derived via immunoSEQ multiplex PCR, lists solely in-frame clones and lacks some. The DNA was the basis for D and trimming; V, J and clone size are from that table. The table lists tens of thousands of clones, approximately 82% of them singletons. The sample belongs to a study of blood T cell repertoires in COVID-19. At the level of the study: Acute-phase and convalescent COVID-19 samples originated in the United States, Italy and Spain. In each case, the material was cDNA or gDNA derived from T cells, B-cell-depleted T cells, or PBMCs.

Sequencing input: peripheral blood. The gene calls are TRBV11-2 and TRBJ1-4, with D hard to call. The receptor was isolated from a human donor in a cohort sampled during active or convalescent COVID-19. As DNA, the CDR3 is TGTGCCAGCAGCTTGGGTGGTTGGGAGGATGCAACTAATGAAAAACTGTTTTTT. Amino acid sequence: CASSLGGWEDATNEKLFF. The full variable domain, in which reference TRBV11-2 and TRBJ1-4 provide the parts outside the CDR3, is EAGVAQSPRYKIIEKRQSVAFWCNPISGHATLYWYQQILGQGPKLLIQFQNNGVVDDSQLPKDRFSAERLKGVDSTLKIQPAKLEDSAVYLCASSLGGWEDATNEKLFFGSGTQLSVL.